Given below is one T cell receptor beta chain in context. This CDR3 is 15 amino acids long. V gave up 7 bases and J gave up 0 bases, with 12 bases separating them. The germline V gene encodes CDR1 MNHEY and CDR2 SVGAGI. The data are from a study of shared clonotypes between healthy human individuals. The repertoire was sequenced with immunoSEQ multiplex PCR; TCRdb's copy has only in-frame clones and lacks some. The data show over 2 million clones, with roughly 90% seen just once and roughly 0.34% held by the top ten. The chain is built from TRBV6-5 and TRBJ2-2; the D gene is possibly TRBD1 (6 bases). The specimen was naive CD4+ T cells from PBMCs. Subset meaning: CD45RA+ positively selected. The TCR originated in a man in his late teens or twenties in good health. Some clones in this sample may be carry-over from other donors' samples. CDR3 loop: CASKPGTSNTGELFF. The CDR3 coding sequence is TGTGCCAGCAAACCCGGGACATCGAACACCGGGGAGCTGTTTTTT.